The 13 T cell receptor beta chains in this list originate from one sample, sequenced in a study of CD4+ T cells in melanoma. The repertoire was sequenced with immunoSEQ multiplex PCR; TCRdb's copy has only in-frame clones and lacks some. The sample includes around 100,000 clones, about 90% seen only once; the top ten take roughly 3.3%. The sequenced material came from peripheral blood. All receptors come from a human donor with melanoma.

The V gene is TRBV7-2, the J gene TRBJ1-5; no reliable D call. Trimming shortened V by 1 base and J by 6 bases, and 7 bases separated the two germline ends. Germline CDR1 SGHTA, CDR2 FQGNSA. CDR3 size: 13 residues. The CDR3 DNA reads TGTGCCAGCAGCTTAGATAGTGGTCAGCCCCAGCATTTT. Its protein product is CASSLDSGQPQHF.

This clone came up once. The chain uses TRBV10-3 and TRBJ2-3, with 9 bases fitting TRBD2. V shed 4 bases, J shed 0 bases, and the junction held 2 bases outside the gene matches. The germline CDR1 and CDR2 sequences are ENHRY and SYGVKD. The CDR3 spans 15 residues. The CDR3 loop is CAISVLAGSTDTQYF. CDR3 coding DNA: TGTGCCATCAGTGTGCTAGCGGGAAGCACAGATACGCAGTATTTT.

V and J are TRBV7-9 and TRBJ2-7; TRBD2 aligns across 9 bases. This CDR3 is 14 amino acids long. Germline lookup yields CDR1 SEHNR and CDR2 FQNEAQ (reference sequence). J gave up 7 bases and V 2 bases, and 6 bases lay outside the gene matches. The DNA for the CDR3 is TGTGCCAGCAGCTTACCTAGCGGGGTGGGGGAGCAGTACTTC. Encoded protein: CASSLPSGVGEQYF.

The chain has TRBV9 and TRBJ1-1; TRBD1 is a possible D gene (5 bases). Trimming pared 3 bases from V and 3 bases from J, leaving 12 bases between. This CDR3 region has 14 residues. Germline V CDR1 and CDR2: SGDLS, YYNGEE. CDR3 sequence reads: CASSERDGYTEAFF. CDR3 in DNA: TGTGCCAGCAGCGAGAGGGACGGATACACTGAAGCTTTCTTT. Full variable domain (missing parts from reference TRBV9 and TRBJ1-1): DSGVTQTPKHLITATGQRVTLRCSPRSGDLSVYWYQQSLDQGLQFLIQYYNGEERAKGNILERFSAQQFPDLHSELNLSSLELGDSALYFCASSERDGYTEAFFGQGTRLTVV.

This clone was observed once. The rearrangement links TRBV25-1 to TRBJ2-3; 9 bases are shared with TRBD1. CDR1 and CDR2 (germline): MGHDK, SYGVNS. The V and J ends lost 4 bases and 6 bases, in that order; junction bases with no gene match: 2. This CDR3 comprises 13 residues. This CDR3 is CASSGQGVDTQYF. The CDR3, as DNA: TGTGCCAGCAGTGGACAGGGGGTGGATACGCAGTATTTT.

The chain uses TRBV21-1 and TRBJ2-7; TRBD1 reflects the table's D call only, with no check against the DNA. TRBV21-1 is termed a pseudogene. This CDR3 is 15 amino acids long. This CDR3 is CASSMRDRGRYEQYF. In DNA form, the CDR3 reads TGTGCCAGCAGCATGCGGGACAGGGGGAGGTACGAGCAGTACTTC.

This clone appeared once. The chain combines TRBV7-9 with TRBJ1-1; possibly TRBD1 for D (6 bases). From germline, CDR1 is SEHNR and CDR2 FQNEAQ (reference sequence). CDR3 length equals 13 residues. Trimming stripped 8 bases from V and 0 bases from J, with 10 bases between. CDR3 coding DNA: TGTGCCAGCGTAGACAGGCTGAACACTGAAGCTTTCTTT. This translates into CASVDRLNTEAFF.

This chain connects TRBV5-4 to TRBJ2-1; perhaps TRBD1 as D (6 bases). V was cut by 3 bases and J by 8 bases, with 15 bases left in between. Germline CDR1 SGHNT, CDR2 YYREEE (reference sequence). The CDR3 has 14 amino acids. DNA for the CDR3: TGTGCCAGCAGCTCGCGCATACAGGGCCATGAGCAGTTCTTC. This translates into CASSSRIQGHEQFF.

The J gene is TRBJ1-5, the V gene TRBV2, with D perhaps matching TRBD1 (6 bases). This CDR3 has 14 amino acids. In germline, CDR1 is SNHLY, CDR2 FYNNEI. Trimming removed 6 bases at V and 5 bases at J, with 14 bases between. The CDR3 DNA reads TGTGCCAGCAGCGCCAGGACAGAGGATCAGCCCCAGCATTTT. Protein: CASSARTEDQPQHF.

The chain links TRBV7-2 to TRBJ2-1; possible D gene TRBD2, 5 bases. CDR3 size: 15 residues. Per germline, CDR1 SGHTA and CDR2 FQGNSA. Trimming shortened V by 5 bases and J by 1 base, and 12 bases separated the two germline ends. The chain's CDR3 is CASSRSRESYNEQFF. In DNA form, the CDR3 reads TGTGCCAGCAGCCGCTCCCGGGAATCCTACAATGAGCAGTTCTTC.

The chain is built from TRBV19 and TRBJ2-5, with 8 bases aligning to TRBD2. Germline CDR1 is LNHDA and CDR2 is SQIVND (reference sequence). After removal of 2 bases from V and 2 bases from J, the junction contained 1 base not matched to a gene. This CDR3 has 14 residues. The CDR3 nucleotides are TGTGCCAGTAGTATAAAGCGGGGGCAAGAGACCCAGTACTTC. Translating gives CASSIKRGQETQYF.

The chain uses TRBV4-2 and TRBJ2-5; 7 bases agree with TRBD1. The trim removed 5 bases at V and 0 bases at J, leaving 3 bases unmatched. Germline V gene lookup returns CDR1 LGHNA and CDR2 YNFKEQ. The CDR3 extends over 14 amino acids. CDR3 in DNA: TGTGCCAGCAGCGGACAGGACTACCAAGAGACCCAGTACTTC. This sequence encodes CASSGQDYQETQYF.

The rearrangement joins TRBV11-3 to TRBJ2-7, with D unresolved. This CDR3 region has 12 residues. V was trimmed by 0 bases and J by 4 bases, leaving 4 bases between them. Germline V CDR1 and CDR2: SGHNT, YENEEA. The CDR3 DNA follows: TGTGCCAGCAGCTTAGAGGGGTACGAGCAGTACTTC. The encoded protein is CASSLEGYEQYF.